The T cell receptor (beta chain) described here comes from a study of blood T cell repertoires in COVID-19. Recruited during active infection, patients (from Seattle) were subsequently followed longitudinally. Assay: immunoSEQ multiplex PCR; the TCRdb copy retains only in-frame clones and omits some. The sample includes roughly 460,000 clones, roughly 89% of them seen just once. The sequence was obtained from a man between 18 and 35 years old with COVID-19, enrolled during active disease. Sequencing was carried out using peripheral blood.

The CDR3 coding sequence is TGCAGCGTTCACAGGGGAGGCAATGAGCAGTTCTTC. Protein: CSVHRGGNEQFF. The V and J genes are TRBV29-1 and TRBJ2-1; tentative D call: TRBD1 (7 bases). V shed 5 bases and J shed 6 bases, with 11 bases lying between them. CDR1 and CDR2 (germline): SQVTM, ANQGSEA. This CDR3 region has 12 residues.